These 12 T cell receptor beta chains originate from one sample sequenced in a study of OX40 agonist ivuxolimab in advanced cancers. Receptor amplification or capture employed the immunoSEQ multiplex PCR assay. TCRdb's version of the immuneACCESS table is confined to in-frame rearrangements and falls short of the full clone set. An unresolved V gene accounts for under half of the shortfall where checked; the remainder is of unknown origin. The sample contains tens of thousands of clones, about nine tenths of them found a single time. The ten biggest clones cover less than 35% of the sample. Material: CD4+ or CD8+ T cells sorted from blood, obtained in a trial of the OX40 agonist ivuxolimab. The source is an adult with an advanced solid tumor such as melanoma, head and neck, liver or kidney cancer.

The chain links TRBV14 to TRBJ1-6; TRBD1 might be the D (5 bases). V lost 0 bases to trimming and J lost 2 bases, with 5 bases between them. CDR1 SGHDN and CDR2 FVKESK come from the germline V gene. This CDR3 contains 15 residues. CDR3 residues: CASSQDRAYNSPLHF. The CDR3 DNA reads as TGTGCCAGCAGCCAAGACAGGGCCTATAATTCACCCCTCCACTTT.

The rearrangement uses TRBV6-5 and TRBJ2-1, with 13 bases aligning to TRBD2. From germline, CDR1 is MNHEY and CDR2 SVGAGI. The CDR3 contains 15 residues. With 6 bases clipped from V and 7 bases from J, the junction kept 6 bases outside the gene matches. The CDR3, as DNA: TGTGCCAGCAGACCCGGACTAGCGGGAGCTAATGAGCAGTTCTTC. Protein sequence: CASRPGLAGANEQFF.

This clone was seen a handful of times. The V and J genes are TRBV2 and TRBJ1-5; D is unclear. V was shortened by 3 bases and J by 7 bases, with 10 bases between the two germline ends. This CDR3 is 13 amino acids long. Germline CDR1 and CDR2: SNHLY and FYNNEI. CDR3 DNA: TGTGCCAGCAGTGAGCCCAGTCTGCAGCCCCAGCATTTT. Translating gives CASSEPSLQPQHF. The whole variable domain, remainder taken from reference TRBV2 and TRBJ1-5, is EPEVTQTPSHQVTQMGQEVILRCVPISNHLYFYWYRQILGQKVEFLVSFYNNEISEKSEIFDDQFSVERPDGSNFTLKIRSTKLEDSAMYFCASSEPSLQPQHFGDGTRLSIL.

The J gene is TRBJ2-1, the V gene TRBV2; D ambiguous. The CDR3 totals 10 residues. Germline assignment: CDR1 SNHLY and CDR2 FYNNEI. V lost 6 bases and J 4 bases, leaving 1 base between the germline ends. For the CDR3, the DNA is TGTGCCAGCAGGTACAATGAGCAGTTCTTC. Protein: CASRYNEQFF.

This clone was seen once. The chain carries TRBV6-6 and TRBJ2-7; D call uncertain. This CDR3 is 14 amino acids long. The V gene lost 6 bases and the J gene lost 6 bases, with 18 bases spanning the gap. Germline V lookup: CDR1 MNHNY, CDR2 SVGAGI (reference sequence). The CDR3 DNA reads as TGTGCCAGCAGGCCACCCTCGTTTGAGGCCGAGCAGTACTTC. Its translation is CASRPPSFEAEQYF.

The chain combines TRBV2 with TRBJ1-4; D gene ambiguous. Germline V CDR1 and CDR2: SNHLY, FYNNEI. The length of the CDR3 is 15 residues. V lost 6 bases, J lost 0 bases, and 11 bases lay in between. The CDR3 here is CASSTADATNEKLFF. The CDR3 DNA is TGTGCCAGCAGCACGGCCGATGCAACTAATGAAAAACTGTTTTTT.

Here the CDR3 DNA reads TGCGCCAGCAGCTTGGTACAGTGGGAGACCCAGTACTTC. Its protein product is CASSLVQWETQYF. The chain uses TRBV5-1 and TRBJ2-5, with unresolved D. The CDR3 runs to 13 residues. CDR1 is SGHRS, CDR2 YFSETQ, per germline. Trimming pared 0 bases from V and 5 bases from J, leaving 8 bases between.

The chain uses TRBV10-1 and TRBJ2-7, with TRBD1 matching over 7 bases. Germline lookup yields CDR1 WNHNN and CDR2 SYGVQD (reference sequence). V was clipped by 1 base and J by 7 bases; unmatched bases: 10. The CDR3 totals 15 residues. As DNA, the CDR3 is TGCGCCAGCAGTGAGTTGGCACAGGGGTTCGGTGAGCAGTACTTC. Its translation: CASSELAQGFGEQYF.

The rearrangement links TRBV10-1 to TRBJ2-2; TRBD2 matches 7 bases. The CDR3 covers 15 residues. Germline V gives CDR1 WNHNN, CDR2 SYGVQD (reference sequence). The J segment lost 6 bases and the V segment lost 0 bases, leaving 4 bases of the junction unmatched. The chain's CDR3 is CASSESDRGAGELFF. CDR3 coding DNA: TGCGCCAGCAGTGAGTCGGACCGGGGGGCCGGGGAGCTGTTTTTT.

This clone was detected only once. The chain recombines TRBV5-4 with TRBJ2-2, with D perhaps matching TRBD2 (6 bases). The germline CDR1 and CDR2 sequences are SGHNT and YYREEE (reference sequence). Between the trimmed V and J ends, which lost 0 bases and 0 bases, there was a span of 12 bases. This CDR3 has 17 amino acids. The CDR3 sequence is CASSLAISSANTGELFF. In nucleotides, the CDR3 is TGTGCCAGCAGCTTGGCCATTTCTAGCGCGAACACCGGGGAGCTGTTTTTT.

This chain joins TRBV19 and TRBJ2-7, with 7 bases lining up with TRBD2. Per germline, CDR1 LNHDA and CDR2 SQIVND (reference sequence). Trimming cost V 4 bases and J 3 bases; bases outside gene matches: 0. The CDR3 contains 12 residues. Here the CDR3 reads CASSTSGYEQYF. In DNA form, the CDR3 reads TGTGCCAGTAGTACTAGCGGCTACGAGCAGTACTTC.

The genes are TRBV30 and TRBJ2-5; D could derive from TRBD1 or TRBD2 (6 bases each). CDR3 length equals 13 residues. Germline V gene data show CDR1 as GTSNPN and CDR2 as SVGIG (reference sequence). V lost 2 bases and J 1 base, leaving 8 bases between the germline ends. This CDR3 is CAWSRGLQETQYF. The CDR3 bases are TGTGCCTGGAGTCGGGGGCTCCAAGAGACCCAGTACTTC. The variable domain in full, with the rest retrieved from reference TRBV30 and TRBJ2-5, is SQTIHQWPATLVQPVGSPLSLECTVEGTSNPNLYWYRQAAGRGLQLLFYSVGIGQISSEVPQNLSASRPQDRQFILSSKKLLLSDSGFYLCAWSRGLQETQYFGPGTRLLVL.